This TCR beta chain derives from a study of identical twins. General study points: Zero-insertion analyses could be partly confounded by invariant MAIT and iNKT cells. Twins' surplus sharing was weaker for beta out-of-frame sequences.

In this sample, this clonotype turned up many times. The antigen is not known. In TCRdb, the 5' RACE reads were re-called with MiXCR into one record per CDR3 protein. The table lists around 570,000 distinct CDR3 sequences, more than 9% of them singletons, with roughly 3% in the top ten. V shed 3 bases and J shed 2 bases, with 8 bases lying between them. This CDR3 spans 13 amino acids. The germline gives CDR1 MGHRA, CDR2 YSYEKL. The sample also formed part of further work on yellow fever vaccine responses in identical twins.

V is TRBV4-1 and J is TRBJ2-7; no clear D gene. Sequencing was done on a sample of PBMCs. The clonotype was recovered from a woman aged 18-29 years in good health. The CDR3 sequence: CASSHSTAYEQYF. The CDR3 DNA is TGCGCCAGCAGCCACAGTACCGCCTACGAGCAGTACTTC.